The next 2 T cell receptor beta chains were all read from a single sample in a study of cytomegalovirus exposure and HLA in healthy donors. The PCR had 60 Vbeta and 13 Jbeta primers. The assay was immunoSEQ multiplex PCR, and TCRdb's table has in-frame clones only and misses some. The specimen's table records under 130,000 clones. Sequencing was performed on PBMCs. All receptors derive from a man aged 35-49 years in good health and CMV-seronegative.

This chain connects TRBV7-6 to TRBJ2-3; D is uncertain. Trimming removed 0 bases from V and 2 bases from J, with 9 bases in between. CDR1 SGHVS and CDR2 FNYEAQ come from the germline V gene. This CDR3 contains 15 residues. The CDR3 DNA is TGTGCCAGCAGCTTAGCGTCTGGCCTCACAGATACGCAGTATTTT. It specifies CASSLASGLTDTQYF.

The chain employs TRBV2 and TRBJ2-4; 7 nucleotides match TRBD1. This CDR3 is built from 13 residues. The germline gives CDR1 SNHLY, CDR2 FYNNEI. Trimming at V came to 8 bases and at J to 2 bases, leaving 3 bases not matched to a gene. In DNA, the CDR3 is TGTGCCAGCCAGACAGGGACCAAAAACATTCAGTACTTC. This sequence encodes CASQTGTKNIQYF.